Listed below are T cell receptor beta chains from one sample, sequenced in a study of early T cells in non-severe SARS-CoV-2 infection. One entry per CDR3 protein results from TCRdb running MiXCR on the 5' RACE reads. Among 20,000 to 30,000 distinct CDR3 sequences, 4.3% were seen once, and the ten largest hold around 14%. Sequenced: whole blood. Receptors originate from an adult who was a healthcare worker with PCR-confirmed SARS-CoV-2 infection or an uninfected control (not recorded which). CDR3s include the opening cysteine and the closing phenylalanine or tryptophan. The D gene is left open where the match is weak. The size field is filled for only some rows; it gives once, few, many or a size class.

j_gene | len | d_gene | v_gene | abundance | CDR3aa | CDR3nt
TRBJ2-1 | 15 | . | TRBV3-1 | many | CASSLKGGVYNEQFF | TGTGCCAGCAGCCTAAAAGGGGGGGTATACAATGAGCAGTTCTTC
TRBJ2-7 | 15 | . | TRBV15 | many | CATSRDPGGVDEQYF | TGTGCCACCAGCAGAGATCCCGGGGGAGTGGACGAGCAGTACTTC
TRBJ1-3 | 17 | . | TRBV7-6 | few | CASSPTRQSTSGNTIYF | TGTGCCAGCAGCCCTACCCGCCAGTCTACCTCTGGAAACACCATATATTTT
TRBJ2-5 | 14 | TRBD1 | TRBV20-1 | few | CSARPTGRRETQYF | TGCAGTGCTAGGCCGACAGGGCGGAGGGAGACCCAGTACTTC
TRBJ2-1 | 16 | TRBD2 | TRBV7-3 | few | CASSFASGGADNEQFF | TGTGCCAGCAGCTTCGCTAGCGGGGGGGCCGACAATGAGCAGTTCTTC
TRBJ2-5 | 14 | . | TRBV15 | many | CATSKSGLAETQYF | TGTGCCACCAGTAAGAGTGGGCTCGCGGAGACCCAGTACTTC
TRBJ1-5 | 16 | TRBD1 | TRBV7-9 | many | CASSLGTGASNQPQHF | TGTGCCAGCAGCTTAGGGACAGGAGCAAGCAATCAGCCCCAGCATTTT
TRBJ2-7 | 14 | TRBD2 | TRBV7-6 | many | CASSLGSGPYEQYF | TGTGCCAGCAGCTTGGGTAGCGGGCCCTACGAGCAGTACTTC
TRBJ2-7 | 16 | . | TRBV7-9 | many | CASSLGSSGTPYEQYF | TGTGCCAGCAGCTTAGGTTCGTCAGGGACCCCCTACGAGCAGTACTTC
TRBJ2-5 | 16 | TRBD2 | TRBV4-3 | . | CASSQEWTSVSETQYF | TGCGCCAGCAGCCAAGAATGGACTAGCGTTAGTGAGACCCAGTACTTC
TRBJ2-1 | 12 | . | TRBV29-1 | few | CSVEVSGNEQFF | TGCAGCGTTGAAGTAAGCGGTAATGAGCAGTTCTTC
TRBJ2-7 | 11 | . | TRBV29-1 | many | CSVFRGREQYF | TGCAGCGTTTTCAGGGGCCGAGAGCAGTACTTC
TRBJ2-1 | 13 | . | TRBV20-1 | many | CSARDLVDNEQFF | TGCAGTGCTAGAGATCTGGTGGACAATGAGCAGTTCTTC
TRBJ2-7 | 14 | . | TRBV7-2 | many | CASSLGGRRNEQYF | TGTGCCAGCAGCTTGGGGGGCCGACGGAACGAGCAGTACTTC
TRBJ2-1 | 12 | . | TRBV7-8 | . | CASSLAPNEQFF | TGTGCCAGCAGCTTAGCTCCCAATGAGCAGTTCTTC
TRBJ2-2 | 20 | TRBD2 | TRBV6-2/TRBV6-3 | many | CASSYSFLAGGRLGTGELFF | TGTGCCAGCAGTTACAGTTTCCTAGCGGGCGGTCGGTTAGGAACCGGGGAGCTGTTTTTT
TRBJ1-1 | 15 | . | TRBV5-4 | many | CASSPQQGWNTEAFF | TGTGCCAGCAGCCCCCAACAGGGATGGAACACTGAAGCTTTCTTT
TRBJ2-3 | 16 | . | TRBV15 | many | CATSRSTGTYSDTQYF | TGTGCCACCAGCAGATCTACAGGGACGTACTCGGATACGCAGTATTTT
TRBJ2-7 | 14 | TRBD1 | TRBV5-1 | many | CASSFDRGQYEQYF | TGCGCCAGCAGCTTTGACAGGGGCCAGTACGAGCAGTACTTC
TRBJ2-5 | 13 | TRBD1 | TRBV7-9 | many | CASSPGQPRAQYF | TGTGCCAGCAGCCCGGGACAGCCCCGGGCCCAGTACTTC
TRBJ1-1 | 14 | . | TRBV18 | many | CASSPTLSNTEAFF | TGTGCCAGCTCACCTACACTGAGTAACACTGAAGCTTTCTTT
TRBJ2-7 | 14 | . | TRBV7-2 | . | CASSLDSISYEQYF | TGTGCCAGCAGCTTGGACAGCATCTCCTACGAGCAGTACTTC
TRBJ1-1 | 11 | . | TRBV20-1 | . | CSAGTQTEAFF | TGCAGTGCTGGAACTCAAACTGAAGCTTTCTTT
TRBJ2-2 | 16 | TRBD2 | TRBV7-8 | . | CASSPGTSGSTGELFF | TGTGCCAGCAGCCCCGGGACTAGCGGGAGCACCGGGGAGCTGTTTTTT
TRBJ1-2 | 15 | . | TRBV18 | . | CASSPNAREGYGYTF | TGTGCCAGCTCGCCAAATGCTAGGGAGGGATATGGCTACACCTTC
TRBJ2-1 | 13 | . | TRBV29-1 | few | CSAQTQGGNEQFF | TGCAGCGCCCAAACACAGGGCGGGAATGAGCAGTTCTTC
TRBJ1-2 | 13 | . | TRBV5-4 | many | CASSLELPGVRTF | TGTGCCAGCAGCTTGGAGTTACCAGGGGTGCGCACCTTC
TRBJ1-1 | 13 | . | TRBV20-1 | many | CSASAQATGGAFF | TGCAGTGCTAGTGCCCAGGCGACGGGTGGGGCTTTCTTT
TRBJ2-1 | 18 | TRBD2 | TRBV6-2/TRBV6-3 | many | CASSPHPLSGTSYNEQFF | TGTGCCAGCAGTCCTCACCCTTTAAGCGGGACCTCCTACAATGAGCAGTTCTTC
TRBJ1-6 | 15 | . | TRBV29-1 | many | CSAPTESSYNSPLHF | TGCAGCGCCCCGACAGAGAGCTCCTATAATTCACCCCTCCACTTT
TRBJ2-7 | 16 | TRBD2 | TRBV2 | . | CASRPTSGGHSYEQYF | TGTGCCAGCAGGCCGACTAGCGGGGGCCATTCCTACGAGCAGTACTTC
TRBJ2-7 | 14 | . | TRBV11-2 | . | CASSLLGVYYEQYF | TGTGCCAGCAGCTTACTAGGAGTCTACTACGAGCAGTACTTC
TRBJ2-7 | 14 | TRBD1 | TRBV20-1 | few | CSASGTGTDYEQYF | TGCAGTGCTAGTGGAACTGGGACAGATTACGAGCAGTACTTC
TRBJ2-1 | 18 | TRBD1 | TRBV7-8 | many | CASSLVSPGDRSYNEQFF | TGTGCCAGCAGCTTAGTAAGCCCAGGGGACAGATCCTACAATGAGCAGTTCTTC
TRBJ2-2 | 19 | TRBD2 | TRBV4-2 | few | CASSHPGTGTSGNTGELFF | TGTGCCAGCAGCCACCCAGGAACCGGGACTAGCGGAAACACCGGGGAGCTGTTTTTT
TRBJ2-5 | 13 | . | TRBV20-1 | many | CSASGSYQETQYF | TGCAGTGCTAGCGGGTCATACCAAGAGACCCAGTACTTC
TRBJ2-5 | 11 | . | TRBV29-1 | many | CSAAWRETQYF | TGCAGCGCCGCTTGGCGGGAGACCCAGTACTTC
TRBJ2-2 | 13 | . | TRBV29-1 | . | CSGRRGNTGELFF | TGCAGCGGTCGGAGAGGTAACACCGGGGAGCTGTTTTTT
TRBJ2-5 | 14 | . | TRBV28 | many | CASTQRGEKETQYF | TGTGCCAGCACTCAAAGGGGGGAAAAAGAGACCCAGTACTTC
TRBJ2-5 | 13 | . | TRBV12-3/TRBV12-4 | few | CASSFNHQETQYF | TGTGCCAGCAGTTTTAACCATCAAGAGACCCAGTACTTC
TRBJ2-2 | 14 | . | TRBV4-2 | many | CASSQDAMPGELFF | TGTGCCAGCAGCCAAGACGCGATGCCCGGGGAGCTGTTTTTT
TRBJ2-3 | 13 | . | TRBV10-3 | few | CAIQRESTDTQYF | TGTGCCATCCAAAGGGAAAGCACAGATACGCAGTATTTT
TRBJ1-1 | 15 | . | TRBV13 | many | CASSSKWTGNTEAFF | TGTGCCAGCAGCTCTAAATGGACTGGGAACACTGAAGCTTTCTTT
TRBJ2-2 | 14 | TRBD2 | TRBV2 | many | CASLAGGPTGELFF | TGTGCCAGCCTAGCGGGGGGGCCGACCGGGGAGCTGTTTTTT
TRBJ1-1 | 14 | . | TRBV5-1 | many | CASSSGFLNTEAFF | TGCGCCAGCAGCTCAGGGTTCCTGAACACTGAAGCTTTCTTT
TRBJ2-2 | 12 | . | TRBV7-3 | many | CASSLNLGELFF | TGTGCCAGCAGCTTAAACCTAGGGGAGCTGTTTTTT
TRBJ2-7 | 15 | . | TRBV6-2/TRBV6-3 | many | CASSYSRAIPDEQYF | TGTGCCAGCAGTTACTCGAGAGCTATACCCGACGAGCAGTACTTC
TRBJ2-2 | 13 | . | TRBV7-8 | few | CASSRGNTGELFF | TGTGCCAGCAGTCGAGGGAACACCGGGGAGCTGTTTTTT
TRBJ1-1 | 19 | . | TRBV14 | . | CASSQERAFGGQLNTEAFF | TGTGCCAGCAGCCAAGAAAGAGCTTTCGGAGGCCAGTTGAACACTGAAGCTTTCTTT
TRBJ1-6 | 15 | . | TRBV6-5 | . | CASSYSATGDSPLHF | TGTGCCAGCAGTTACTCGGCGACAGGTGATTCACCCCTCCACTTT
TRBJ2-1 | 14 | . | TRBV2 | many | CASSEVQVGNEQFF | TGTGCCAGCAGTGAAGTTCAGGTTGGGAATGAGCAGTTCTTC
TRBJ1-1 | 13 | . | TRBV4-3 | many | CASSLRGVTEAFF | TGCGCCAGCAGCCTCAGGGGTGTCACTGAAGCTTTCTTT
TRBJ2-3 | 15 | . | TRBV28 | many | CASSYRTLGRDTQYF | TGTGCCAGCAGCTACAGGACGTTGGGGAGGGATACGCAGTATTTT
TRBJ2-5 | 12 | . | TRBV29-1 | many | CSVGQNEGTQYF | TGCAGCGTTGGACAAAACGAAGGGACCCAGTACTTC
TRBJ2-5 | 11 | . | TRBV2 | many | CASAREETQYF | TGTGCCAGCGCCCGCGAGGAGACCCAGTACTTC
TRBJ1-1 | 13 | . | TRBV6-1 | . | CASIMTKNTEAFF | TGTGCCAGCATCATGACAAAGAACACTGAAGCTTTCTTT
TRBJ1-1 | 13 | TRBD1 | TRBV29-1 | many | CSAGQGAVTEAFF | TGCAGCGCCGGACAGGGGGCGGTTACTGAAGCTTTCTTT
TRBJ2-7 | 14 | TRBD1 | TRBV5-4 | few | CASSIPGQDYEQYF | TGTGCCAGCAGCATTCCGGGACAGGATTACGAGCAGTACTTC